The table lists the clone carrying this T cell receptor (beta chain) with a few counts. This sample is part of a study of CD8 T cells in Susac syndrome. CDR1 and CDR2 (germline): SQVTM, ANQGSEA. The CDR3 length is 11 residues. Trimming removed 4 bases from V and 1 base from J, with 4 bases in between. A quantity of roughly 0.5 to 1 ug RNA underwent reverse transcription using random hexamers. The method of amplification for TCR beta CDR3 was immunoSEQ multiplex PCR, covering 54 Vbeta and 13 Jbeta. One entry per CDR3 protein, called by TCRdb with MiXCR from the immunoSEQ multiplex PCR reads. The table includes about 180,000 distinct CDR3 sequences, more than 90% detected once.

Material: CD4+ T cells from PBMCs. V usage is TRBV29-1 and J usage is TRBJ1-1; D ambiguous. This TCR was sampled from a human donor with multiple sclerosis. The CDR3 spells CSVGANTEAFF. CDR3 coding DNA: TGCAGCGTTGGGGCGAACACTGAAGCTTTCTTT.